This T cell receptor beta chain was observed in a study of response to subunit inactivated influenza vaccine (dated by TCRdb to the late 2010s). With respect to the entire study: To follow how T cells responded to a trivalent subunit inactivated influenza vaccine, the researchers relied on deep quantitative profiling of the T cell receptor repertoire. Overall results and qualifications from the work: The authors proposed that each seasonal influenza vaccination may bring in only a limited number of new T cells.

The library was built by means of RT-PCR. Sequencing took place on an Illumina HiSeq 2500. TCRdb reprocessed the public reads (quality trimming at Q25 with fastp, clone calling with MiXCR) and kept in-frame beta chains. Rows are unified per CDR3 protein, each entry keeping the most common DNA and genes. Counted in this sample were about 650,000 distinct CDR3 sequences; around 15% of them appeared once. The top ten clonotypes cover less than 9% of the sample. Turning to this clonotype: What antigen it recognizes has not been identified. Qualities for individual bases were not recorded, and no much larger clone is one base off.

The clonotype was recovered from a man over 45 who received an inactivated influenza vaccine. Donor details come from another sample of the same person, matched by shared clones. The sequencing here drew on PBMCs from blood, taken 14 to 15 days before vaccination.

The bases are TGCGCCAGCTTCCAGAGCACAGATACGCAGTATTTT. It is translated as CASFQSTDTQYF. The chain is encoded by TRBV5-1 joined to TRBJ2-3; a confident D gene designation cannot be given. Reading from cysteine to phenylalanine, the CDR3 counts 12 amino acids. The retained sequence is limited to the CDR3, 36 bases, with the frame set at the first base. CDR1 and CDR2 (SGHRS, YFSETQ) derive from the germline V gene. V loses 7 bases of germline sequence and J loses 0 bases, and the interval between the two ends is 6 bases.